Listed here are 15 T cell receptor beta chains from one sample, sequenced in a study of early T cells in non-severe SARS-CoV-2 infection. Via MiXCR, TCRdb re-called the 5' RACE reads, giving one row per CDR3 protein. Here the sample spans 40,000 to 60,000 distinct CDR3 sequences, under 7.5% being singletons. The input for sequencing was whole blood, taken at baseline. These receptors all come from an adult who was a healthcare worker with PCR-confirmed SARS-CoV-2 infection or an uninfected control (not recorded which).

V usage is TRBV12-3 or TRBV12-4 and J usage is TRBJ2-3, with TRBD2 identical over 11 bases. After removal of 6 bases from V and 4 bases from J, the junction contained 6 bases not matched to a gene. There are 15 residues in the CDR3. The CDR3 DNA is TGTGCCAGCAGATCCGGGACTAGCGGTTCAGATACGCAGTATTTT. Encoded protein: CASRSGTSGSDTQYF.

This clonotype was found a few times. The chain links TRBV7-2 to TRBJ2-1, with unresolved D. V was shortened by 5 bases and J by 10 bases, with 9 bases between the two germline ends. The germline V gene has CDR1 SGHTA and CDR2 FQGNSA. This CDR3 comprises 11 residues. CDR3 in DNA: TGTGCCAGCAGCGAAGCAAGGGAGCAGTTCTTC. Its translation is CASSEAREQFF.

The chain couples TRBV14 to TRBJ1-4; D perhaps matches TRBD1 (5 bases). The CDR3 covers 15 residues. Between the trimmed V and J ends, which lost 4 bases and 5 bases, there was a span of 14 bases. Germline V lookup: CDR1 SGHDN, CDR2 FVKESK. The CDR3 region is CASSPMGGANEKLFF. CDR3 nucleotide sequence: TGTGCCAGCAGCCCCATGGGAGGGGCAAATGAAAAACTGTTTTTT.

This clonotype was seen only a few times. The chain employs TRBV13 and TRBJ1-6, with 8 nucleotides matching TRBD1. The germline gives CDR1 PRHDT, CDR2 FYEKMQ (reference sequence). V shed 5 bases, J shed 7 bases, and the junction held 7 bases outside the gene matches. CDR3 length: 15 residues. As DNA, the CDR3 is TGTGCCAGCAGCACCAGGGACAGGAGAAATTCACCCCTCCACTTT. It encodes CASSTRDRRNSPLHF. The full variable domain, completed using reference TRBV13 and TRBJ1-6, is AAGVIQSPRHLIKEKRETATLKCYPIPRHDTVYWYQQGPGQDPQFLISFYEKMQSDKGSIPDRFSAQQFSDYHSELNMSSLELGDSALYFCASSTRDRRNSPLHFGNGTRLTVT.

In its sample, this clonotype was seen a few times. This chain connects TRBV7-2 to TRBJ1-5, with D maybe TRBD1 (6 bases). The CDR3 contains 13 residues. The V and J ends lost 5 bases and 9 bases respectively, with 14 bases between them. Germline values: CDR1 SGHTA, CDR2 FQGNSA. CDR3 in DNA: TGTGCCAGCAGCCTTGGACAGTCGGGGCCCCAGCATTTT. The encoded protein is CASSLGQSGPQHF.

This clonotype was seen a handful of times. This chain links TRBV3-1 with TRBJ1-1, with D possibly matching TRBD1 (6 bases). Germline V gene lookup returns CDR1 LGHDT and CDR2 YNNKEL (reference sequence). The V and J ends lost 1 base and 3 bases respectively, with 15 bases between them. This CDR3 contains 16 residues. CDR3 residues: CASSQGLYRVDTEAFF. CDR3 nucleotides: TGTGCCAGCAGCCAAGGCTTATACAGGGTCGACACTGAAGCTTTCTTT.

A few counts support this clonotype. V and J are TRBV6-2 or TRBV6-3 and TRBJ2-7; TRBD2 agrees at 8 bases. This CDR3 region has 12 residues. The germline CDR1 and CDR2 sequences are MNHEY and SVGEGT. The trim removed 6 bases at V and 6 bases at J, leaving 4 bases unmatched. CDR3 protein: CASRAGVGEQYF. The DNA for the CDR3 is TGTGCCAGCAGAGCGGGGGTGGGCGAGCAGTACTTC.

The chain joins TRBV24-1 to TRBJ2-5; no reliable D call. Trimming left V 1 base short and J 14 bases short, with 10 bases between. CDR3 size: 11 residues. The germline CDR1 and CDR2 sequences are KGHDR and SFDVKD. CDR3 sequence reads: CATSDFHRVYF. CDR3 DNA sequence: TGTGCCACCAGTGATTTTCACCGGGTTTACTTC.

This rearrangement joins TRBV7-2 to TRBJ2-1, with 13 bases aligning to TRBD2. Trimming took 1 base from V and 10 from J; bases not matched to a gene: 4. The CDR3 is 15 amino acids. The germline V gene encodes CDR1 SGHTA and CDR2 FQGNSA. CDR3 sequence reads: CASSLGLAGGSEQFF. The CDR3 bases are TGTGCCAGCAGCTTAGGACTAGCGGGGGGCTCAGAGCAGTTCTTC. The full variable domain, its missing parts supplied by reference TRBV7-2 and TRBJ2-1, is GAGVSQSPSNKVTEKGKDVELRCDPISGHTALYWYRQSLGQGLEFLIYFQGNSAPDKSGLPSDRFSAERTGGSVSTLTIQRTQQEDSAVYLCASSLGLAGGSEQFFGPGTRLTVL.

This clonotype was detected many times. V usage is TRBV29-1 and J usage is TRBJ1-1; 12 bases are shared with TRBD1. This CDR3 has 17 residues. Germline trimming cut 6 bases from V and 1 base from J; bases unmatched to any gene: 12. Germline-derived CDR1 and CDR2 are SQVTM and ANQGSEA. This CDR3 is CSVNLPGQGAPNTEAFF. The DNA for the CDR3 is TGCAGCGTCAACTTACCGGGACAGGGGGCGCCGAACACTGAAGCTTTCTTT.

This clonotype occurred a few times. This sequence joins TRBV18 and TRBJ2-7, with 9 bases identical to TRBD1. The trim removed 2 bases at V and 1 base at J, leaving 3 bases unmatched. CDR3 length: 15 amino acids. Germline CDR1 KGHSH, CDR2 LQKENI. The CDR3 DNA reads as TGTGCCAGCTCACCAACCGGGACAGGGTCCTACGAGCAGTACTTC. It yields the protein CASSPTGTGSYEQYF.

This clonotype has more than one count but fewer than ten. This chain connects TRBV3-1 to TRBJ2-1; TRBD2 matches 8 bases. The CDR3 is 13 amino acids. Looked up from germline, CDR1 is LGHDT and CDR2 is YNNKEL (reference sequence). The V gene end was trimmed by 5 bases and the J gene end by 9 bases; junction bases not matched to a gene: 6. This CDR3 is CASSSARGGEQFF. CDR3 DNA: TGTGCCAGCAGCTCAGCCCGGGGGGGTGAGCAGTTCTTC.

At least ten counts were recorded for this clonotype. The chain links TRBV7-9 to TRBJ1-6; the D gene is possibly TRBD1 (5 bases). The CDR3 totals 15 residues. CDR1 is SEHNR and CDR2 is FQNEAQ in the germline V gene (reference sequence). V was trimmed by 3 bases and J by 7 bases, leaving 13 bases between them. The CDR3 DNA sequence: TGTGCCAGCAGCTTCCGGGGCGACGGGAATTCACCCCTCCACTTT. It yields the protein CASSFRGDGNSPLHF.

The table lists this clonotype with many counts. The V and J genes are TRBV20-1 and TRBJ2-6; no clear D gene. From germline, CDR1 is DFQATT and CDR2 SNEGSKA (reference sequence). The germline V and J ends were trimmed by 5 bases and 5 bases, with 16 bases remaining between them. The CDR3 runs 15 residues. The CDR3 loop is CSAYPVGGWANVLTF. The CDR3 DNA sequence: TGCAGTGCTTATCCCGTCGGTGGCTGGGCCAACGTCCTGACTTTC.

This clonotype was detected only a few times. The V gene is TRBV15, the J gene TRBJ2-3; maybe TRBD2 (7 bases). Deletions cut 8 bases from V and 3 bases from J, with 15 bases between. Germline values: CDR1 LNHNV, CDR2 YYDKDF (reference sequence). The CDR3 consists of 14 residues. The CDR3 DNA follows: TGTGCCACCGCGAACGGGGGGCCGACAGATACGCAGTATTTT. It codes for CATANGGPTDTQYF.